The present T cell receptor beta chain was sequenced within a study of blood T cell repertoires in COVID-19. Overall study context: Spain, Italy and the United States supplied samples that represented acute and convalescent COVID-19. In each case, the material was cDNA or gDNA derived from T cells, B-cell-depleted T cells, or PBMCs.

The sample holds one count of this clone. The V and J ends lost 4 bases and 2 bases, in that order; junction bases with no gene match: 6. Germline V gene data show CDR1 as SGHNT and CDR2 as YYREEE (reference sequence). The CDR3 spans 15 residues. Under the authors' procedure: Reference gene primer amplification gave estimated nucleated cell counts. This table comes from immunoSEQ multiplex PCR, and its TCRdb copy is limited to in-frame clones, with some not included. The V and J calls and clone size were taken over from that table, and D and trimming were inferred from the DNA. The sample carries 150,000 or so clones, approximately 91% recorded once.

Sequencing was carried out using peripheral blood. J is TRBJ2-3 and V is TRBV5-4, with TRBD2 identical over 8 bases. The TCR sequence derives from a young man with acute or convalescent COVID-19. The CDR3 nucleotides are TGTGCCAGCAGCGAGGGACTAGAGTCCACAGATACGCAGTATTTT. Its translation: CASSEGLESTDTQYF. Based on the CDR3 plus reference TRBV5-4 and TRBJ2-3, the full variable domain is ETGVTQSPTHLIKTRGQQVTLRCSSQSGHNTVSWYQQALGQGPQFIFQYYREEENGRGNFPPRFSGLQFPNYSSELNVNALELDDSALYLCASSEGLESTDTQYFGPGTRLTVL.